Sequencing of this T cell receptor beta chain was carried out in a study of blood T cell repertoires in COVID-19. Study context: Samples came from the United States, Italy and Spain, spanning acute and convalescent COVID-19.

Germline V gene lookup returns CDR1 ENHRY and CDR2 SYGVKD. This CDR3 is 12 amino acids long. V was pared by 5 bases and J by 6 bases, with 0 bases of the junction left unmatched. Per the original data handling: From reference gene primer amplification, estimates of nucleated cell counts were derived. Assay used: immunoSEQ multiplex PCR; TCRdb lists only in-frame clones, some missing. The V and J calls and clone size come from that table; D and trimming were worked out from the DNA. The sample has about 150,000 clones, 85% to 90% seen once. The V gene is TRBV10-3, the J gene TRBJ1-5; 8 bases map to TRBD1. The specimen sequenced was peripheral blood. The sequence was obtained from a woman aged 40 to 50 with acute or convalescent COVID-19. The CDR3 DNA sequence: TGTGCCATCAGTACAGGGGGTCAGCCCCAGCATTTT. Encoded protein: CAISTGGQPQHF.